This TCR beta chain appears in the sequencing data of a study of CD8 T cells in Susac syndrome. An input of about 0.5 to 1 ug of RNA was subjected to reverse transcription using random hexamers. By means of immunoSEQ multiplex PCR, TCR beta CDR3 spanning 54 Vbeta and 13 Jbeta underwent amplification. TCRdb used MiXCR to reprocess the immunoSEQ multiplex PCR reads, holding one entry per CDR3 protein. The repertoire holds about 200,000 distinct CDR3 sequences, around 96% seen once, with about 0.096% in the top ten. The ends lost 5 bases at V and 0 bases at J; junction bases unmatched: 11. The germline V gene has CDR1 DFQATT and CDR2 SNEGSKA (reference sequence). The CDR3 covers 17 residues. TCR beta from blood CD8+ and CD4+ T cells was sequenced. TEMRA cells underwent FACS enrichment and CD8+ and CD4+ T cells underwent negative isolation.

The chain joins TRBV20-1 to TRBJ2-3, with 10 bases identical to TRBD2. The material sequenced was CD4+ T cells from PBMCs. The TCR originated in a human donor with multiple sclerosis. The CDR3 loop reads CSAPGTSADTSTDTQYF. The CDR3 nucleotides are TGCAGTGCTCCCGGGACTAGCGCAGACACTAGCACAGATACGCAGTATTTT.